The entry below gives a single T cell receptor beta chain sequence along with its context. CDR3 size: 14 residues. V gave up 2 bases and J gave up 3 bases; unmatched junction bases: 4. MiXCR, applied by TCRdb to the 5' RACE reads, yields one record per CDR3 protein. The table shows some 57,000 distinct CDR3 sequences, with under 20% occurring only once. Sequences were obtained from naive CD4+ T cells sorted from blood. Noted subset: naive CD4+ T cells, CD4+CD45RA+CD25-. The TCR comes from a female donor with breast cancer. The V gene is TRBV12-3 or TRBV12-4, the J gene TRBJ2-7; 7 positions agree with TRBD2. CDR3 coding DNA: TGTGCCAGCAGTTTAAGTGGCGGGGGCTACGAGCAGTACTTC. This translates into CASSLSGGGYEQYF.